Reported below is one T cell receptor beta chain. The antigen remains undetermined. This sample stems from a study of Graves' ophthalmopathy and Graves' hyperthyroidism. Broader study findings: Blood also carried most expanded thyroid clonotypes exceeding 0.001 frequency.

The germline CDR1 and CDR2 sequences are SGHTA and FQGNSA. The CDR3 is 13 residues long. V was shortened by 6 bases and J by 3 bases, with 12 bases between the two germline ends. Reliance was placed on clinical symptoms, serum thyroxine, TRAb, thyroid ultrasound and orbital computed tomography for diagnosis. RNA transcripts were the source from which TCR beta CDR3 regions were amplified. First-round RT-PCR relied on HTBI primers, and a second-round multiplex PCR came next. TCRdb redid the calling of the multiplex PCR reads with MiXCR, one entry per CDR3 protein. Seen here are hundreds of thousands of distinct CDR3 sequences, about an eighth observed once, and the top ten hold around 9.8%.

The V and J genes are TRBV7-2 and TRBJ2-7, with no clear D. Sequences were obtained from blood. The clonotype originates from a young woman with Graves' ophthalmopathy. The CDR3 DNA sequence: TGTGCCAGCAGTTTATATGTGGGCTACGAGCAGTACTTC. Its translation is CASSLYVGYEQYF.